The clone carrying this T cell receptor beta chain was seen repeatedly, ten times or more. This sample was taken from a study of T cells in Graves' hyperthyroidism and ophthalmopathy. The study enrolled patients aged 18 to 65 with newly diagnosed hyperthyroidism of under 2 months' duration. Authors of the study amplified TCR beta CDR3 regions from RNA transcripts. First-round RT-PCR of the TCR CDR3 relied on the HTBI primer set. TCRdb passed the multiplex PCR reads through MiXCR, listing each CDR3 protein once. Of about 200,000 distinct CDR3 sequences listed, around 16% are singletons. V dropped 0 bases and J dropped 3 bases, with 8 bases sitting between them. CDR3 length: 14 amino acids. CDR1 and CDR2 from the germline V gene are SGHAT and FQNNGV.

Sequencing was done on a sample of blood. The V call is TRBV11-2, the J call TRBJ1-2; unclear D gene. The receptor was isolated from a woman aged 45 to 65 with Graves' hyperthyroidism. CDR3 sequence reads: CASSLERADYGYTF. Here the CDR3 DNA reads TGTGCCAGCAGCTTAGAGCGGGCCGACTATGGCTACACCTTC.